Listed below are T cell receptor beta chains from one sample, sequenced in a study of cytomegalovirus exposure and HLA in healthy donors. Produced via immunoSEQ multiplex PCR; TCRdb's table is partial and in-frame only. The data show approximately 120,000 clones, with roughly 95% seen just once and 1.5% to 2% held by the top ten. Material: PBMCs. All receptors derive from a young man in good health and CMV-seronegative. Each CDR3 is given with its conserved first and last residue. Fields, in order: CDR3 length, J gene, clone size, D gene, V gene, CDR3 DNA, CDR3 protein. The D gene is left open where the match is weak. Expanded clones are given a class, and other clones once, few, many or no size at all.

>15|TRBJ2-1|NA|TRBD2|TRBV6-5
TGTGCCAGCAGTTACCGCATTACTAGCGGTGCTGAGCAGTTCTTC
CASSYRITSGAEQFF
>16|TRBJ2-7|NA|NA|TRBV7-2
TGTGCCAGCAGCTTAGAGGGGACATTTTACTCCTACGAGCAGTACTTC
CASSLEGTFYSYEQYF
>15|TRBJ2-7|once|TRBD2|TRBV7-2
TGTGCCAGCAGCTTAGCGCTAGGGACTACCTACGAGCAGTACTTC
CASSLALGTTYEQYF
>15|TRBJ2-1|NA|TRBD2|TRBV9
TGTGCCAGCAGCGACTCCGGGACTAGCAGGAATGAGCAGTTCTTC
CASSDSGTSRNEQFF
>12|TRBJ2-7|NA|NA|TRBV28
TGTGCCAGCAGTTTACAGGACTACGAGCAGTACTTC
CASSLQDYEQYF
>16|TRBJ1-5|NA|NA|TRBV15
TGTGCCACCAGCAGAGGACAGTCATATAGCAATCAGCCCCAGCATTTT
CATSRGQSYSNQPQHF
>14|TRBJ2-5|NA|TRBD2|TRBV28
TGTGCCAGCAGTTTGCCTAGCGGAGGAGAGACCCAGTACTTC
CASSLPSGGETQYF
>14|TRBJ2-7|NA|NA|TRBV19
TGTGCCAGTAGCCGATCAACGGTCTCCTACGAGCAGTACTTC
CASSRSTVSYEQYF
>11|TRBJ2-1|NA|NA|TRBV20-1
TGCAGTGCTAGAAGGGGGAGCGAGCAGTTCTTC
CSARRGSEQFF
>13|TRBJ2-7|NA|TRBD1|TRBV11-2
TGTGCCAGCAGCGAACAGGGGAGCTACGAGCAGTACTTC
CASSEQGSYEQYF
>13|TRBJ1-2|once|NA|TRBV5-4
TGTGCCAGCAGCCTCATCGGACAGCAGAAGAGCACCTTC
CASSLIGQQKSTF
>14|TRBJ1-1|once|NA|TRBV6-5
TGTGCCAGCAGCCTCGGTGGTCGGAACACTGAAGCTTTCTTT
CASSLGGRNTEAFF
>15|TRBJ2-7|NA|NA|TRBV19
TGTGCCAGTAGTACCCGTCGGGGGAACTCCTACGAGCAGTACTTC
CASSTRRGNSYEQYF
>16|TRBJ1-2|NA|NA|TRBV10-3
TGTGCCATCAGTACGAATACTAAGAGGGGGAACTATGGCTACACCTTC
CAISTNTKRGNYGYTF
>13|TRBJ1-2|NA|NA|TRBV6-4
TGTGCCAGCAGGGGGCCGGGCAACTATGGCTACACCTTC
CASRGPGNYGYTF
>16|TRBJ1-2|NA|TRBD1|TRBV6-5
TGTGCCAGCAGTTCCGGACAGGGTGGGCCCTTATATGGCTACACCTTC
CASSSGQGGPLYGYTF
>15|TRBJ1-1|NA|NA|TRBV6-5
TGTGCCAGCAGTTACTCCGGCAGGGCAGGCACTGAAGCTTTCTTT
CASSYSGRAGTEAFF
>14|TRBJ1-2|NA|TRBD1|TRBV19
TGTGCCAGTAGCCCCGGGACAGGGGGCGATGGCTACACCTTC
CASSPGTGGDGYTF
>14|TRBJ2-3|NA|TRBD2|TRBV30
TGTGCCTGGGGGCCGGGACTAGACGCAGATACGCAGTATTTT
CAWGPGLDADTQYF
>15|TRBJ1-5|NA|NA|TRBV7-2
TGTGCCAGCAGCTTAGATAGCAGGGCTGGACAGCCCCAGCATTTT
CASSLDSRAGQPQHF
>17|TRBJ2-5|NA|TRBD1|TRBV7-9
TGTGCCAGCAGCCTGGTCCGCGGACAGGGGTTCCAAGAGACCCAGTACTTC
CASSLVRGQGFQETQYF
>16|TRBJ2-5|NA|NA|TRBV5-4
TGTGCCAGCAGAGCGGTGCGACCTATTGGCCAAGAGACCCAGTACTTC
CASRAVRPIGQETQYF
>14|TRBJ2-1|NA|TRBD1|TRBV28
TGTGCCAGCAGAGGGGGACAGGGCTACAATGAGCAGTTCTTC
CASRGGQGYNEQFF
>12|TRBJ2-5|NA|TRBD2|TRBV30
TGTGCTTGGAGTACGGGAGGGGAGACCCAGTACTTC
CAWSTGGETQYF
>11|TRBJ1-5|NA|NA|TRBV28
TGTGCCAGCAGTGCCAATAGGCCCCAGCATTTT
CASSANRPQHF
>15|TRBJ2-7|NA|NA|TRBV21-1
TGTGCCAGCAGCAACCGTAGCGGGATTAGGTACGAGCAGTACTTC
CASSNRSGIRYEQYF
>12|TRBJ2-7|NA|NA|TRBV4-1
TGCGCCAGCAGCCCCGAGGGATTCGAGCAGTACTTC
CASSPEGFEQYF
>16|TRBJ2-7|NA|TRBD2|TRBV7-2
TGTGCCAGCAGCTGGGGGGGAGGGCTAGCGGGACGCGAGCAGTACTTC
CASSWGGGLAGREQYF
>14|TRBJ1-5|NA|NA|TRBV27
TGTGCCAGCAGTTTATCCGGGGGCAATCAGCCCCAGCATTTT
CASSLSGGNQPQHF
>14|TRBJ2-5|NA|TRBD1|TRBV7-9
TGTGCCAGCAGCATATCCGGGACAGGCCTCTCCCAGTACTTC
CASSISGTGLSQYF
>15|TRBJ1-1|NA|TRBD1|TRBV7-9
TGTGCCAGCACTTCAACCGGGACAGCGAACACTGAAGCTTTCTTT
CASTSTGTANTEAFF
>12|TRBJ1-2|once|NA|TRBV2
TGTGCCAGCAGTGAACGTAATTATGGCTACACCTTC
CASSERNYGYTF
>13|TRBJ2-7|once|TRBD1|TRBV29-1
TGCAGCGGGGGACAGGGGAACTCCTACGAGCAGTACTTC
CSGGQGNSYEQYF
>19|TRBJ2-1|NA|TRBD1|TRBV5-1
TGCGCCAGCAGCCCGGACAGGGGGTCGGTAGCGGGCGCCTACAATGAGCAGTTCTTC
CASSPDRGSVAGAYNEQFF
>18|TRBJ2-6|NA|NA|TRBV4-1
TGCGCCAGCAGCCAAGATCTAACAGATCGCTCTGGGGCCAACGTCCTGACTTTC
CASSQDLTDRSGANVLTF
>16|TRBJ2-2|NA|NA|TRBV14
TGTGCCAGCAGCCAAATCTACAGGAGCGCCACCGGGGAGCTGTTTTTT
CASSQIYRSATGELFF
>15|TRBJ1-2|NA|NA|TRBV7-9
TGTGCCAGCAGCTTAGCGGCGACACAGGGAGTTGACTACACCTTC
CASSLAATQGVDYTF
>16|TRBJ2-1|NA|TRBD2|TRBV11-3
TGTGCCAGCAGCCCCGGACTAGCGGGGAGCTACAATGAGCAGTTCTTC
CASSPGLAGSYNEQFF
>14|TRBJ2-5|NA|NA|TRBV5-1
TGCGCCAGCAGCTTGGGGGACTCTCGGGAGACCCAGTACTTC
CASSLGDSRETQYF
>15|TRBJ2-3|NA|TRBD1|TRBV7-9
TGTGCCAGCAGCTTAGCGGGACAGGGGGCGAATACGCAGTATTTT
CASSLAGQGANTQYF
>16|TRBJ2-5|NA|NA|TRBV25-1
TGTGCCAGCAGTGAACCGGCAGGGGCCTTGACGGAGACCCAGTACTTC
CASSEPAGALTETQYF
>14|TRBJ1-2|NA|TRBD1|TRBV6-5
TGTGCCAGCAGTCAAAGACAGGGGGCGGTCGGCTACACCTTC
CASSQRQGAVGYTF
>12|TRBJ1-5|NA|NA|TRBV28
TGTTCCCACGGGAGCGGCAATCAGCCCCAGCATTTT
CSHGSGNQPQHF
>16|TRBJ2-1|NA|NA|TRBV13
TGTGCCAGCAGCCCACCACTAGGAAGGTCCTACAATGAGCAGTTCTTC
CASSPPLGRSYNEQFF
>16|TRBJ1-2|NA|TRBD1|TRBV28
TGTGCCAGCAGGAAAGGACAGGGACCCGCGAACTATGGCTACACCTTC
CASRKGQGPANYGYTF
>16|TRBJ2-3|few|NA|TRBV29-1
TGCAGCGTTGAAGGGGGCACAGTAACTAGCACAGATACGCAGTATTTT
CSVEGGTVTSTDTQYF
>19|TRBJ2-3|once|TRBD2|TRBV5-1
TGCGCCAGCAGCACGCCCCCTGGGACTAGCGGGAGTAAGGTAGATACGCAGTATTTT
CASSTPPGTSGSKVDTQYF
>15|TRBJ2-2|once|NA|TRBV4-3
TGCGCCAGCAGCCCCCTTTACATTTCTCCCCGGGAGCTGTTTTTT
CASSPLYISPRELFF
>18|TRBJ2-3|NA|TRBD1|TRBV9
TGTGCCAGCAGCGGACGGACAGGGGTGAGGTCCGGGACAGATACGCAGTATTTT
CASSGRTGVRSGTDTQYF
>14|TRBJ1-1|NA|TRBD1|TRBV6-5
TGTGCCAGCAGACAAGGACAGGGGAACACTGAAGCTTTCTTT
CASRQGQGNTEAFF
>15|TRBJ2-7|once|TRBD1|TRBV6-6
TGTGCCAGCAGTTACCACAGGGGGCGCGGGTACGAGCAGTACTTC
CASSYHRGRGYEQYF
>16|TRBJ1-4|NA|NA|TRBV9
TGTGCCAGCAGCGTAGACCCGAGTGCAACTAATGAAAAACTGTTTTTT
CASSVDPSATNEKLFF
>16|TRBJ2-7|NA|TRBD2|TRBV15
TGTGCCACCAGCAGAGGAACGGGAGGGACTACCTACGAGCAGTACTTC
CATSRGTGGTTYEQYF
>13|TRBJ2-7|NA|TRBD1|TRBV9
TGTGCCAGCAGCGAAGGACAGGGGGTCGAGCAGTACTTC
CASSEGQGVEQYF
>19|TRBJ2-5|NA|TRBD2|TRBV4-1
TGCGCCAGCAGCATCCACATAGCGGGAGGCCCTTCGGGACAAGAGACCCAGTACTTC
CASSIHIAGGPSGQETQYF